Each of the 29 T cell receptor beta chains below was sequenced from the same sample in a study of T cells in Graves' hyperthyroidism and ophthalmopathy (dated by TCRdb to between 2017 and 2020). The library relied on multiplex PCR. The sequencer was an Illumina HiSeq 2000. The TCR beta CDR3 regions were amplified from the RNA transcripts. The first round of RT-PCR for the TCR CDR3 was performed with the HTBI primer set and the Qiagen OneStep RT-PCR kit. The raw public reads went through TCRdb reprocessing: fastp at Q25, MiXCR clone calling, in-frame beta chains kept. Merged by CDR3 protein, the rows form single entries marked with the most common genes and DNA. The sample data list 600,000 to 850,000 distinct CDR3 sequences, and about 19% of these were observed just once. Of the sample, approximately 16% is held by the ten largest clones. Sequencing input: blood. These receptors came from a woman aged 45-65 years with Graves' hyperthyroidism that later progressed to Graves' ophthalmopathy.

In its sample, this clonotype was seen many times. CDR3 sequence (DNA): TGTGCCAGCAGTTTATCGACCAATGGCAATTCACCCCTCCACTTT. It encodes CASSLSTNGNSPLHF. This rearrangement joins TRBV27 to TRBJ1-6, with D uncertain. Trimming took 0 bases from V and 7 from J, leaving 10 bases between them. The length of the CDR3 is 15 residues. Germline loops: CDR1 MNHEY, CDR2 SMNVEV (reference sequence).

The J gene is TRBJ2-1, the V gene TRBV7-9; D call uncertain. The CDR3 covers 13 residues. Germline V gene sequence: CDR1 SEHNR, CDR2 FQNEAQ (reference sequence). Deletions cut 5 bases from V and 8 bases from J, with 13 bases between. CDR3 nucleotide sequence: TGTGCCAGCAGCCTTACGCTGGATTATGAGCAGTTCTTC. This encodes CASSLTLDYEQFF.

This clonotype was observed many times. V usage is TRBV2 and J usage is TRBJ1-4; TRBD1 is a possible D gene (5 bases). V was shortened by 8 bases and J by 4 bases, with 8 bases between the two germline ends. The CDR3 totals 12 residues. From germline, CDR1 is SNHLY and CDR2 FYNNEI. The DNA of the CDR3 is TGTGCCAGCTACGACAGTAATGAAAAACTGTTTTTT. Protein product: CASYDSNEKLFF.

Here the CDR3 reads CASREQGAYEQYF. The CDR3 DNA follows: TGTGCCAGCAGGGAACAGGGGGCATACGAGCAGTACTTC. The rearrangement uses TRBV7-3 and TRBJ2-7; TRBD1 agrees at 9 bases. Per the germline V gene, CDR1 is SGHTA and CDR2 is FQGTGA. Unmatched junction bases numbered 4, after V lost 6 bases and J lost 4 bases. This CDR3 is built from 13 residues.

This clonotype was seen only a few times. CDR3 bases: TGTGCCAGCAGTTTATATGGGGGGCCCCCAGATACGCAGTATTTT. It codes for CASSLYGGPPDTQYF. The chain is built from TRBV27 and TRBJ2-3; D may be TRBD1 or TRBD2 (6 bases each). Germline V gene lookup returns CDR1 MNHEY and CDR2 SMNVEV (reference sequence). Trimming took 1 base from V and 4 from J, leaving 12 bases between them. The CDR3 runs 15 residues.

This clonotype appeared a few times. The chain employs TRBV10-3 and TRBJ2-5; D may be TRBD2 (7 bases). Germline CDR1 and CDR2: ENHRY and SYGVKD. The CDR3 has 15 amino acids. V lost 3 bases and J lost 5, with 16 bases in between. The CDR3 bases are TGTGCCATCAGTGACAGAGGGGGGGCTGGGGAGACCCAGTACTTC. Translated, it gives CAISDRGGAGETQYF.

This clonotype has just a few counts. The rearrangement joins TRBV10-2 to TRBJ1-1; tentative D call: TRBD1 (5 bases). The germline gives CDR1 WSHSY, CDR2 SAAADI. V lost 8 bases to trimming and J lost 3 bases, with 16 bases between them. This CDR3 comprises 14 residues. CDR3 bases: TGCGCCAGCTGCGCAGGGTGGTCGGACACTGAAGCTTTCTTT. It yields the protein CASCAGWSDTEAFF.

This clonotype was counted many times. CDR3 residues: CAWSVLGTEAFF. The CDR3 DNA reads as TGTGCCTGGAGTGTACTGGGCACTGAAGCTTTCTTT. This chain links TRBV30 with TRBJ1-1; no clear D. V dropped 0 bases and J dropped 4 bases, with 6 bases sitting between them. This CDR3 has 12 residues. The germline CDR1 and CDR2 sequences are GTSNPN and SVGIG (reference sequence). Based on the CDR3 plus reference TRBV30 and TRBJ1-1, the full variable domain is SQTIHQWPATLVQPVGSPLSLECTVEGTSNPNLYWYRQAAGRGLQLLFYSVGIGQISSEVPQNLSASRPQDRQFILSSKKLLLSDSGFYLCAWSVLGTEAFFGQGTRLTVV.

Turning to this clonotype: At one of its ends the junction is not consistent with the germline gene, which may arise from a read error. The DNA for the CDR3 is TGTGCCAGCAGTTTAAGGGTCACCGGGGGGCTGTTTTTT. This sequence encodes CASSLRVTGGLFF. V usage is TRBV27 and J usage is TRBJ2-2; TRBD2 is a possible D gene (6 bases). CDR3 size: 13 residues. Per the germline V gene, CDR1 is MNHEY and CDR2 is SMNVEV (reference sequence).

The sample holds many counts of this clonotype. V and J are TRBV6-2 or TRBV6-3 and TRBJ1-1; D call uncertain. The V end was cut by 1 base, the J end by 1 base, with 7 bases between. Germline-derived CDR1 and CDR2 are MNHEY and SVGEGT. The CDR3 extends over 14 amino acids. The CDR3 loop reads CASSYLKENTEAFF. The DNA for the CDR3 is TGTGCCAGCAGTTACTTGAAGGAGAACACTGAAGCTTTCTTT.

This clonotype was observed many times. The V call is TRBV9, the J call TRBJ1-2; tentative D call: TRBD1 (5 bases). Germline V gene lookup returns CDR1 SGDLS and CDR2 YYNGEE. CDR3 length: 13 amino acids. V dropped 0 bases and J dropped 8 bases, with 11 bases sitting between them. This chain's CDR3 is CASSVATGGGYTF. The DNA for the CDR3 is TGTGCCAGCAGCGTAGCAACAGGAGGCGGCTACACCTTC.

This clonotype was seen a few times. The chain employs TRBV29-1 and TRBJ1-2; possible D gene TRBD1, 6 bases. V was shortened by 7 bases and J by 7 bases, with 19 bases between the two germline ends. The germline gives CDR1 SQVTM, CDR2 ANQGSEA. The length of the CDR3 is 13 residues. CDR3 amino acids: CSAPKEGERGYTF. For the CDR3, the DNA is TGCAGCGCCCCAAAGGAGGGGGAGCGTGGCTACACCTTC.

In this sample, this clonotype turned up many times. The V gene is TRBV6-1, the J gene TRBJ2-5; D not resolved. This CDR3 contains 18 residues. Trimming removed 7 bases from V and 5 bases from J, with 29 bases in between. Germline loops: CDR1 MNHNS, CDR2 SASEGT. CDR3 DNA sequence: TGTGCCAGCAAGAGAATATACGGAGACCCATTCTATGCGGAGACCCAGTACTTC. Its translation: CASKRIYGDPFYAETQYF.

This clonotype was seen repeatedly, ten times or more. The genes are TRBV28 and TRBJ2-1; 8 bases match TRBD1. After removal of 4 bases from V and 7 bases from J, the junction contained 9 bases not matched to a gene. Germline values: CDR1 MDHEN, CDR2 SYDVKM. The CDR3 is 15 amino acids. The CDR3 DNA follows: TGTGCCAGCAGTTCGCAGGGGGCGGCCGGTAATGAGCAGTTCTTC. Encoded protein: CASSSQGAAGNEQFF.

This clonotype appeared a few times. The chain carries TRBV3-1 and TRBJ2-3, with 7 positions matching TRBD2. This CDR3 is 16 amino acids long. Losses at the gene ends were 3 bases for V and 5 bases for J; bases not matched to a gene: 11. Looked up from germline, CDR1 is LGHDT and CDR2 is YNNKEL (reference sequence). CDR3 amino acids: CASSHHERGSVDTQYF. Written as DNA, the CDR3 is TGTGCCAGCAGCCACCACGAGCGGGGTAGTGTAGATACGCAGTATTTT.

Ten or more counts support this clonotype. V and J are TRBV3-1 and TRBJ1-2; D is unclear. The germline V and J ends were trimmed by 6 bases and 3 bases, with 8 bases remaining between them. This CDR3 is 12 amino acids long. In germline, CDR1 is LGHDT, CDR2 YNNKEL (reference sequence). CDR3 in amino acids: CASSGLDYGYTF. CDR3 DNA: TGTGCCAGCAGTGGACTTGACTATGGCTACACCTTC.

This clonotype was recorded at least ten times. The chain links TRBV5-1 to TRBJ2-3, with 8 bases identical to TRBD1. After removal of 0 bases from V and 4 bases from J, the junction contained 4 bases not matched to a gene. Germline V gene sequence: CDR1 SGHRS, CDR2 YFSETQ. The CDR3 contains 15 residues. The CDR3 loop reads CASSLAGTGPDTQYF. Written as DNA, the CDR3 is TGCGCCAGCAGCTTGGCTGGGACAGGTCCAGATACGCAGTATTTT.

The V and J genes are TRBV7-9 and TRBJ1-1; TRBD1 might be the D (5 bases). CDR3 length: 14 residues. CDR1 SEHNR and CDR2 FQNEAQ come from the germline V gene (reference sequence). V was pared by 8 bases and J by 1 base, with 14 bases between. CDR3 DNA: TGTGCCAGCGGCTGGGGGGACCCGAACACTGAAGCTTTCTTT. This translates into CASGWGDPNTEAFF.

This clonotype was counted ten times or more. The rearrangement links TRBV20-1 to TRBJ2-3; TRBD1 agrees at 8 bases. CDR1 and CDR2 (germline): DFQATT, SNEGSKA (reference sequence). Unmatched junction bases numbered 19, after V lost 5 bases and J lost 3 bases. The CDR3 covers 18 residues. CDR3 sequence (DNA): TGCAGTGCTGAGGCTGGACAGGGAGGATGGGGAGTTACAGATACGCAGTATTTT. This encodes CSAEAGQGGWGVTDTQYF.

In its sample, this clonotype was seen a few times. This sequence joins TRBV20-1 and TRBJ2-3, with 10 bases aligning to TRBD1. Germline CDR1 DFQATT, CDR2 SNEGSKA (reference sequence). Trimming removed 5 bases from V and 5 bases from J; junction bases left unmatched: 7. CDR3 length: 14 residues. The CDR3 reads CSASRQGAGDTQYF. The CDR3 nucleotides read TGCAGTGCTTCCCGACAGGGGGCGGGAGATACGCAGTATTTT.

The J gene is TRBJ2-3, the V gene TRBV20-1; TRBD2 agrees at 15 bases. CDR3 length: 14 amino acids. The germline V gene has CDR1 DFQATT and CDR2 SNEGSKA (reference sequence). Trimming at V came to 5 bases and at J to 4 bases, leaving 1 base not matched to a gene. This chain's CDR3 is CSAGTSGRSDTQYF. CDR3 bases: TGCAGTGCTGGGACTAGCGGGAGGTCAGATACGCAGTATTTT.

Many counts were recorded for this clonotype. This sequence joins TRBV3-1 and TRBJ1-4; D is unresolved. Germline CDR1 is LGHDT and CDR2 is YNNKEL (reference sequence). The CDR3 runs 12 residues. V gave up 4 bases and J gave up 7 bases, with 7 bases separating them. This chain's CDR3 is CASSLVGEKLFF. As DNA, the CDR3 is TGTGCCAGCAGCCTAGTAGGTGAAAAACTGTTTTTT.

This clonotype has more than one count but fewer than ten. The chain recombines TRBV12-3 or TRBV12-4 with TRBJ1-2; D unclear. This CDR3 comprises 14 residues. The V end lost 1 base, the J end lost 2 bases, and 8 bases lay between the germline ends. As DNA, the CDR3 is TGTGCCAGCAGTTTAGACGCAGAGAACTATGGCTACACCTTC. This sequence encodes CASSLDAENYGYTF.

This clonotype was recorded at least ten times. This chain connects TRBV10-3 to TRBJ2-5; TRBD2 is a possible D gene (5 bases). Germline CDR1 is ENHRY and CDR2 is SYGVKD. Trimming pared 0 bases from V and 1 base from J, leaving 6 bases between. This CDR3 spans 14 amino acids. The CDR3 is CAISESGSQETQYF. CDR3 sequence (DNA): TGTGCCATCAGTGAGTCGGGGAGCCAAGAGACCCAGTACTTC.

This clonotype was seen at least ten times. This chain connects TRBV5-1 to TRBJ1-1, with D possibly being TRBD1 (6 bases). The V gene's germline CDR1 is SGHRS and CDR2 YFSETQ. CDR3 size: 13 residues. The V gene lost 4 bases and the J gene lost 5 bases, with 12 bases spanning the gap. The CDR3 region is CASSNYRVTEAFF. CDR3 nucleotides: TGCGCCAGCAGCAATTACAGGGTTACTGAAGCTTTCTTT.

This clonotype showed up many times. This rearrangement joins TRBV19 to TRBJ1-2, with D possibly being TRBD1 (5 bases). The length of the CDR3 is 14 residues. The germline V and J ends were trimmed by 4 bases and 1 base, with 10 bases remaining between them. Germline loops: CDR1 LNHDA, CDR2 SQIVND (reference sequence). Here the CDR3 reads CASSSDQGNYGYTF. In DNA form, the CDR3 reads TGTGCCAGTAGTAGCGACCAGGGTAACTATGGCTACACCTTC.

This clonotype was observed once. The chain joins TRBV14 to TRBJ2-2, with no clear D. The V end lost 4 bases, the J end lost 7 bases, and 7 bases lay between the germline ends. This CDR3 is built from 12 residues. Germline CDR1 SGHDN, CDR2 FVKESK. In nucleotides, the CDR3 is TGTGCCAGCAGCCGGGCAGTCGGGGAGCTGTTTTTT. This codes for CASSRAVGELFF.

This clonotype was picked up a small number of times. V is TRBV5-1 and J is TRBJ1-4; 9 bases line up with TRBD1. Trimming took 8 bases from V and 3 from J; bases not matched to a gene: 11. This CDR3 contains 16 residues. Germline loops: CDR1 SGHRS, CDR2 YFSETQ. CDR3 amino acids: CASSGTGILANEKLFF. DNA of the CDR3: TGCGCCAGTTCCGGGACAGGGATCTTGGCTAATGAAAAACTGTTTTTT.

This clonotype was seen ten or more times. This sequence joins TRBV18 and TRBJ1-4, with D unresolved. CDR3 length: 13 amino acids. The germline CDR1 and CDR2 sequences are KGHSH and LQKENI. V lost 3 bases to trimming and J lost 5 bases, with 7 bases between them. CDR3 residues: CASSPARNEKLFF. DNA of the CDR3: TGTGCCAGCTCACCCGCCAGAAATGAAAAACTGTTTTTT.